One sample yielded the 9 T cell receptor beta chains listed below, sequenced in a study of T cell repertoires in cytomegalovirus infection (dated by TCRdb to the late 2010s). Sequencing was carried out with an Illumina HiSeq 1500. The public reads were reanalyzed by TCRdb: fastp trimming at Q25, MiXCR alignment, in-frame beta chains only. Each entry merges the rows of one CDR3 protein and shows their most common DNA and genes. For this sample the table gives some 600,000 distinct CDR3 sequences, of which 24% were detected only once. The ten largest account for 8% of the sample. The source material was CD8+ T cells from PBMCs. Every receptor here comes from a human donor in good health (CMV status not recorded). Some clones in this sample may be carry-over from other donors' samples.

There are a few counts of this clonotype. The rearrangement links TRBV6-6 to TRBJ2-1; 7 positions match TRBD2. CDR1 is MNHNY and CDR2 is SVGAGI in the germline V gene (reference sequence). Losses at the gene ends were 4 bases for V and 7 bases for J; bases not matched to a gene: 7. The CDR3 loop spans 14 amino acids. CDR3 in amino acids: CASSSRMGGNEQFF. The DNA for the CDR3 is TGTGCCAGCAGTTCCCGAATGGGGGGGAATGAGCAGTTCTTC.

The gene calls are TRBV7-6 and TRBJ2-3; 16 bases match TRBD2. With 5 bases clipped from V and 12 bases from J, the junction kept 8 bases outside the gene matches. The CDR3 length is 15 residues. Germline V lookup: CDR1 SGHVS, CDR2 FNYEAQ. The CDR3 DNA follows: TGTGCCAGCAGCCCGGGACTAGCGGGGGGGCGTCTCCAGTATTTT. It yields the protein CASSPGLAGGRLQYF.

The rearrangement joins TRBV29-1 to TRBJ2-2; no definite D call. In germline, CDR1 is SQVTM, CDR2 ANQGSEA. Trimming pared 1 base from V and 6 bases from J, leaving 18 bases between. The CDR3 is made up of 16 amino acids. The CDR3 protein is CSVEVMGKGRPGELFF. The CDR3 DNA reads TGCAGCGTTGAAGTGATGGGGAAGGGCAGGCCCGGGGAGCTGTTTTTT.

J is TRBJ2-7 and V is TRBV6-5; 8 nucleotides line up with TRBD2. After removal of 6 bases from V and 1 base from J, the junction contained 8 bases not matched to a gene. The germline V gene has CDR1 MNHEY and CDR2 SVGAGI. The CDR3 spans 15 residues. The CDR3 spells CASSLTSDGSYEQYF. CDR3 in DNA: TGTGCCAGCAGCCTGACTAGCGACGGGTCCTACGAGCAGTACTTC.

This clonotype occurred a few times. The chain recombines TRBV6-1 with TRBJ2-7; the D gene is possibly TRBD1 (5 bases). CDR3 size: 15 residues. Trimming took 6 bases from V and 3 from J, leaving 18 bases between them. Looked up from germline, CDR1 is MNHNS and CDR2 is SASEGT. The CDR3 DNA reads as TGTGCCAGCAGACCCCAGGGCCCCACCTTCTACGAGCAGTACGTC. As protein: CASRPQGPTFYEQYV.

This clonotype was observed at least ten times. J is TRBJ1-6 and V is TRBV7-6; D call uncertain. Trimming pared 1 base from V and 0 bases from J, leaving 7 bases between. Germline V gene lookup returns CDR1 SGHVS and CDR2 FNYEAQ. The CDR3 sequence is 16 residues long. CDR3 region: CASSLGWGSYNSPLHF. In DNA, the CDR3 is TGTGCCAGCAGCTTAGGATGGGGCTCCTATAATTCACCCCTCCACTTT. Supplemented by reference TRBV7-6 and TRBJ1-6, the full variable domain reads GAGVSQSPRYKVTKRGQDVALRCDPISGHVSLYWYRQALGQGPEFLTYFNYEAQQDKSGLPNDRFSAERPEGSISTLTIQRTEQRDSAMYRCASSLGWGSYNSPLHFGNGTRLTVT.

The chain combines TRBV5-5 with TRBJ1-1, with 8 bases fitting TRBD1. The V and J ends lost 0 bases and 5 bases, in that order; junction bases with no gene match: 12. The CDR3 has 17 amino acids. Germline V gene sequence: CDR1 SGHKS, CDR2 YYEKEE (reference sequence). The CDR3 sequence is CASSLGRQGYLRTEAFF. The CDR3 DNA follows: TGTGCCAGCAGCTTGGGCCGACAGGGGTACCTTAGGACTGAAGCTTTCTTT.

This clonotype was found many times. The rearrangement joins TRBV7-8 to TRBJ1-2; D ambiguous. The germline V gene has CDR1 SGHVS and CDR2 FQNEAQ. Trimming removed 1 base at V and 8 bases at J, with 17 bases between. This CDR3 spans 15 amino acids. The chain's CDR3 is CASSLGRRAPYGYTF. The CDR3 DNA follows: TGTGCCAGCAGCTTAGGGAGAAGGGCCCCCTACGGCTACACCTTC.

The chain carries TRBV11-3 and TRBJ2-1, with 12 bases that match TRBD2. The germline gives CDR1 SGHNT, CDR2 YENEEA. V dropped 2 bases and J dropped 4; count of bases not matched to a gene: 9. The CDR3 totals 18 residues. DNA for the CDR3: TGTGCCAGCAGCTTAACCTTTGCCGGGACTAGCGGGTACAATGAGCAGTTCTTC. It yields the protein CASSLTFAGTSGYNEQFF.